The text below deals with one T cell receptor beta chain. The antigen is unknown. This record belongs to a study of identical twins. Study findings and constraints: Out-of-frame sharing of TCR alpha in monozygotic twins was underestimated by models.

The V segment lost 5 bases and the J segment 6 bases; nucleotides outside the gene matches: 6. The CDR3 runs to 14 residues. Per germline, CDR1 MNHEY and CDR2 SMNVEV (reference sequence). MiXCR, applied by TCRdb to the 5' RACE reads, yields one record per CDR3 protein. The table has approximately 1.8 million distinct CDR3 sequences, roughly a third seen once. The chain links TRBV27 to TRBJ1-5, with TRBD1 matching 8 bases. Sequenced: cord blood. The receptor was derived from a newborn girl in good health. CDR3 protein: CASSIDRGTQPQHF. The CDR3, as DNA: TGTGCCAGCAGTATAGACAGGGGAACTCAGCCCCAGCATTTT.